These T cell receptor beta chains were read from a single sample in a study of OX40 agonist ivuxolimab in advanced cancers. The assay was immunoSEQ multiplex PCR, and TCRdb's table has in-frame clones only and misses some. Altogether tens of thousands of clones are present, approximately 92% being singletons, with the ten largest covering around 26%. The material sequenced was CD4+ or CD8+ T cells sorted from blood, taken in a trial of the OX40 agonist ivuxolimab. Receptors were obtained from an adult with an advanced solid tumor such as melanoma, head and neck, liver or kidney cancer. CDR3s include the opening cysteine and the closing phenylalanine or tryptophan. The order of the fields is clone size, J gene, D gene, V gene, CDR3 DNA, CDR3 protein. The D gene is left open where the match is weak. Where a row states a size, it is once, few, many or the class of an expanded clone; other rows omit it.

-,TRBJ2-2,-,TRBV13,TGTGCCAGCAGCTTATGGGCAGGCTTGAACACCGGGGAGCTGTTTTTT,CASSLWAGLNTGELFF
-,TRBJ2-1,TRBD2,TRBV9,TGTGCCAGCAGCCCTTCGGGGGGGACTAGCGGGAGGAAGGAGCAGTTCTTC,CASSPSGGTSGRKEQFF
-,TRBJ2-5,-,TRBV11-3,TGTGCCAGCAGCGCCGGTGGTATGGGGACCCAGTACTTC,CASSAGGMGTQYF
once,TRBJ2-1,TRBD2,TRBV25-1,TGTGCCAGCAGTGAATATACTAGCGGTCACAATGAGCAGTTCTTC,CASSEYTSGHNEQFF
-,TRBJ2-1,-,TRBV29-1,TGCAGCGTTGATGCGGGAATATACAATGAGCAGTTCTTC,CSVDAGIYNEQFF
-,TRBJ2-1,-,TRBV27,TGTGCCAGCAGTTCAAGGACATCCTACAATGAGCAGTTCTTC,CASSSRTSYNEQFF
-,TRBJ2-7,-,TRBV19,TGTGCCAGTAGTATAGGGCCTACAGTCTACGAGCAGTACTTC,CASSIGPTVYEQYF
-,TRBJ2-7,TRBD2,TRBV9,TGTGCCAGCAGCGTAGGTGCTAGCGGGAGTGTAGACTACGAGCAGTACTTC,CASSVGASGSVDYEQYF
-,TRBJ2-2,-,TRBV4-3,TGCGCCAGCAGCCAAGATCGGGAACCCATACGAGGCACCGGGGAGCTGTTTTTT,CASSQDREPIRGTGELFF
-,TRBJ2-7,-,TRBV11-2,TGTGCCAGCAGCTTAGAACTGGGGCTTACCTACGAGCAGTACTTC,CASSLELGLTYEQYF
-,TRBJ2-3,-,TRBV7-9,TGTGCCAGCACCTTACCTAATTTAGAGGAAACGCAGTATTTT,CASTLPNLEETQYF
-,TRBJ2-3,TRBD2,TRBV11-2,TGTGCCAGCAGCTTAGACCTCCTAGCGGGAGGGCCAGCAGATACGCAGTATTTT,CASSLDLLAGGPADTQYF
-,TRBJ1-3,-,TRBV27,TGTGCCAGCAAGGGAGACGGGATTAACTCTGGAAACACCATATATTTT,CASKGDGINSGNTIYF
-,TRBJ1-1,-,TRBV28,TGTGCCAGCAGTTTAGGGTATATGAGCACTGAAGCTTTCTTT,CASSLGYMSTEAFF
-,TRBJ2-1,-,TRBV21-1,TGTGCCAGATCCCGTTGGGACGCATCCTACAATGAGCAGTTCTTC,CARSRWDASYNEQFF
-,TRBJ2-7,-,TRBV5-5,TGTGCCAGCAGCTTGGAACAATCTTACGAGCAGTACTTC,CASSLEQSYEQYF
once,TRBJ2-1,TRBD2,TRBV9,TGTGCCAGCAGCCCCAGCGGGATTGGTATATATGAGCAGTTCTTC,CASSPSGIGIYEQFF
-,TRBJ1-1,-,TRBV23-1,TGCGCCAGCAGTCAGGCAGAAACTGAAGCTTTCTTT,CASSQAETEAFF
-,TRBJ1-4,TRBD1,TRBV4-1,TGCGCCAGCAGGGACAGGGGGGGTACTAATGAAAAACTGTTTTTT,CASRDRGGTNEKLFF
-,TRBJ1-1,-,TRBV28,TGTGCCAGCAGTTTAGGCTATCCGAACACTGAAGCTTTCTTT,CASSLGYPNTEAFF
-,TRBJ2-2,TRBD1,TRBV6-5,TGTGCCAGCAGTTACACAGGGGAGACCGGGGAGCTGTTTTTT,CASSYTGETGELFF
-,TRBJ2-1,-,TRBV27,TGTGCCAGCAGTGCCGATCTAGGGGTACGGGAGCAGTTCTTC,CASSADLGVREQFF
-,TRBJ2-3,-,TRBV7-7,TGTGCCAGCAGTTACGGGGGATACACAGATACGCAGTATTTT,CASSYGGYTDTQYF
once,TRBJ1-2,TRBD1,TRBV15,TGTGCCACCAGCACTGAGACAGGGTTGGACTATGGCTACACCTTC,CATSTETGLDYGYTF
-,TRBJ1-1,TRBD1,TRBV4-3,TGCGCCAGCAGCCGCACAGGGGGCTGGGCTGAAGCTTTCTTT,CASSRTGGWAEAFF
-,TRBJ1-5,TRBD1,TRBV5-6,TGTGCCAGCAGCCCGGGACAGCTTAATCAGCCCCAGCATTTT,CASSPGQLNQPQHF
-,TRBJ2-7,TRBD1,TRBV30,TGTGCCTGGACCGGACAGGGAGCTACCTACGAGCAGTACTTC,CAWTGQGATYEQYF
-,TRBJ2-7,TRBD1,TRBV4-3,TGCGCCAGCAGCCAGGTGCTCGGACAGGGCTTTGAGCAGTACTTC,CASSQVLGQGFEQYF
-,TRBJ2-6,-,TRBV28,TGTGCCAGCAGTGGGGGCCGGGAGACTGGGGCCAACGTCCTGACTTTC,CASSGGRETGANVLTF
-,TRBJ2-1,TRBD2,TRBV4-1,TGCGCCAGCAGCCACGGGCCTCTAGCGGCGGACAATGAGCAGTTCTTC,CASSHGPLAADNEQFF
-,TRBJ2-3,TRBD1,TRBV27,TGTGCCAGCAGTCCAAGGACAGGGTTAGCAGATACGCAGTATTTT,CASSPRTGLADTQYF
-,TRBJ2-1,-,TRBV11-2,TGTGCCAGCAGCCCTAGCCGGAGGTCCTACAATGAGCAGTTCTTC,CASSPSRRSYNEQFF
-,TRBJ2-1,-,TRBV6-6,TGTGCCACCCGAGACCTCGACAATGAGCAGTTCTTC,CATRDLDNEQFF
-,TRBJ1-3,-,TRBV21-1,TGTGCCAGCAGCGCACCCCTCGGGTCTTGGGACACCATATATTTT,CASSAPLGSWDTIYF
-,TRBJ2-3,-,TRBV7-2,TGTGCCAGCAGCTTACCTCAGGGGACCATGGGCACAGATACGCAGTATTTT,CASSLPQGTMGTDTQYF
-,TRBJ2-1,-,TRBV10-3,TGTGCCACCCTGGGGGAGAGCTCCTACAATGAGCAGTTCTTC,CATLGESSYNEQFF
-,TRBJ2-1,-,TRBV7-3,TGTGCCAGCAGCTTAGATGGCAGCGGATCCTCCTACAATGAGCAGTTCTTC,CASSLDGSGSSYNEQFF
-,TRBJ1-1,-,TRBV19,TGTGCCAGTAGGGCATTGACAGTCAACACTGAAGCTTTCTTT,CASRALTVNTEAFF